This is a list of T cell receptor beta chains from one sample in a study of T cell changes during pregnancy in multiple sclerosis. Method: immunoSEQ multiplex PCR; TCRdb's copy keeps in-frame clones and lacks some. The table includes roughly 58,000 clones, 80% to 95% detected once. Sequenced here: CD4+ T cells from peripheral blood mononuclear cells, sampled after pregnancy. These receptors were taken from a female donor in good health, enrolled as a control in a pregnancy study. CDR3s include the opening cysteine and the closing phenylalanine or tryptophan. The D gene is left open where the match is weak. Not all rows give a size; the values are once, few, many and, for expanded clones, a class.

J | size | V | D | CDR3 | DNA
TRBJ1-2 | - | TRBV5-1 | TRBD1 | CASSFDRASGYTF | TGCGCCAGCAGCTTTGACAGGGCCTCTGGCTACACCTTC
TRBJ2-5 | - | TRBV7-9 | - | CASSLGRYSQETQYF | TGTGCCAGCAGCCTGGGCCGCTACAGTCAAGAGACCCAGTACTTC
TRBJ2-1 | - | TRBV18 | - | CASSPSTYQGNEQFF | TGTGCCAGCTCACCATCGACCTATCAGGGAAATGAGCAGTTCTTC
TRBJ2-6 | - | TRBV4-3 | TRBD1 | CASSLSGTGVLGANVLTF | TGCGCCAGCAGCCTGTCCGGGACAGGGGTCCTTGGGGCCAACGTCCTGACTTTC
TRBJ2-3 | - | TRBV9 | TRBD1 | CASSVGQGGPDTQYF | TGTGCCAGCAGCGTAGGACAGGGGGGGCCCGATACGCAGTATTTT
TRBJ1-3 | - | TRBV7-2 | - | CASSLAAGSIGNTIYF | TGTGCCAGCAGCTTAGCTGCGGGGTCGATTGGGAACACCATATATTTT
TRBJ1-2 | - | TRBV5-4 | TRBD1 | CASSGTGITNYGYTF | TGTGCCAGCTCCGGGACAGGGATTACTAACTATGGCTACACCTTC
TRBJ2-1 | - | TRBV29-1 | TRBD1 | CSGGQVHEQFF | TGCAGCGGGGGACAGGTCCATGAGCAGTTCTTC
TRBJ2-1 | - | TRBV5-1 | TRBD1 | CASSSDRVFDEQFF | TGCGCCAGCAGCTCGGACAGGGTTTTCGATGAGCAGTTCTTC
TRBJ2-2 | once | TRBV5-1 | TRBD2 | CASSLMVSSGGNTGELFF | TGCGCCAGCAGCCTAATGGTGTCTAGCGGTGGTAACACCGGGGAGCTGTTTTTT
TRBJ2-5 | - | TRBV28 | - | CASSLGGRETQYF | TGTGCCAGCAGTTTAGGAGGGAGAGAGACCCAGTACTTC
TRBJ1-4 | - | TRBV6-5 | TRBD1 | CASSYSRTGWNEKLFF | TGTGCCAGCAGTTATTCTAGGACAGGGTGGAATGAAAAACTGTTTTTT
TRBJ2-1 | - | TRBV6-5 | - | CASRTPGSNEQFF | TGTGCCAGCAGAACCCCTGGCTCAAATGAGCAGTTCTTC
TRBJ2-5 | - | TRBV7-6 | - | CASSQVPGQGTQYF | TGTGCCAGCAGCCAGGTCCCAGGCCAGGGGACCCAGTACTTC
TRBJ2-3 | - | TRBV6-6 | TRBD2 | CASKRGGSTDTQYF | TGTGCCAGCAAGCGGGGGGGAAGCACAGATACGCAGTATTTT
TRBJ1-6 | once | TRBV7-9 | TRBD1 | CASSHGQGFYNSPLHF | TGTGCCAGCAGCCACGGACAGGGGTTCTATAATTCACCCCTCCACTTT
TRBJ2-2 | - | TRBV5-6 | TRBD2 | CASSSYPAGGLSAGELFF | TGTGCCAGCAGCTCCTACCCAGCGGGGGGGCTATCTGCCGGGGAGCTGTTTTTT
TRBJ2-1 | - | TRBV15 | TRBD1 | CATSRAGTAHNEQFF | TGTGCCACCAGCAGAGCCGGGACAGCCCACAATGAGCAGTTCTTC
TRBJ2-1 | - | TRBV5-1 | - | CASSMRLGWESREQFF | TGCGCCAGCAGCATGCGACTGGGCTGGGAGAGCAGGGAGCAGTTCTTC
TRBJ2-1 | - | TRBV11-2 | TRBD2 | CASSLGLAGVGEQFF | TGTGCCAGCAGCCTTGGACTAGCCGGTGTCGGTGAGCAGTTCTTC
TRBJ2-3 | - | TRBV19 | TRBD2 | CASSTRLAEISTDTQYF | TGTGCCAGTAGTACACGACTAGCCGAAATTAGCACAGATACGCAGTATTTT
TRBJ2-6 | - | TRBV7-2 | - | CASRRAGGANVLTF | TGTGCCAGCAGGCGGGCCGGTGGGGCCAACGTCCTGACTTTC
TRBJ1-4 | - | TRBV4-3 | - | CASSYGSGEKLFF | TGCGCCAGCAGCTACGGGTCGGGGGAAAAACTGTTTTTT
TRBJ1-5 | - | TRBV7-2 | - | CASSLNSQPQHF | TGTGCCAGCAGCTTAAACAGTCAGCCCCAGCATTTT
TRBJ2-1 | once | TRBV7-8 | TRBD1 | CASSLGGGNSYNEQFF | TGTGCCAGCAGCTTAGGAGGGGGCAACTCCTACAATGAGCAGTTCTTC
TRBJ1-2 | - | TRBV15 | - | CATSRGQQGLYGYTF | TGTGCCACCAGCAGAGGCCAGCAGGGGCTCTATGGCTACACCTTC
TRBJ2-5 | - | TRBV6-6 | TRBD2 | CASSYLAGAQETQYF | TGTGCCAGCAGTTACCTAGCGGGGGCTCAAGAGACCCAGTACTTC
TRBJ1-6 | - | TRBV7-3 | TRBD1 | CASSLLGQGNSPLHF | TGTGCCAGCAGCTTGTTGGGACAGGGTAATTCACCCCTCCACTTT
TRBJ1-5 | - | TRBV10-1 | - | CASRPAFYSNQPQHF | TGCGCCAGCAGACCCGCGTTTTATAGCAATCAGCCCCAGCATTTT